The rows below give T cell receptor beta chains drawn from one sample of a study of glioma-infiltrating T cells after dendritic cell vaccination. Some clones are missing from TCRdb's copy, which holds only in-frame ones; the method was immunoSEQ multiplex PCR. The table shows fewer than 100,000 clones, with just over 85% occurring only once. Sequences were derived from blood, sampled before dendritic cell vaccination. The receptors stem from a human donor with glioblastoma. Each CDR3 is given with its conserved first and last residue. The D gene is left open where the match is weak. Clone size is given for some rows only: seen once, a few or many times, or a class if the clone is expanded.

J | size | D | V | CDR3 | DNA
TRBJ2-1 | . | TRBD2 | TRBV7-3 | CASSKTRTSGLNEQFF | TGTGCCAGCAGCAAGACCAGGACTAGCGGATTAAATGAGCAGTTCTTC
TRBJ1-6 | . | . | TRBV11-2 | CASSLGGEGLSNSPLHF | TGTGCCAGCAGCTTAGGTGGAGAGGGCTTAAGTAATTCACCCCTCCACTTT
TRBJ1-2 | . | . | TRBV14 | CASSQDSLKSYGYTF | TGTGCCAGCAGCCAAGACTCGTTAAAATCCTATGGCTACACCTTC
TRBJ1-2 | . | TRBD1 | TRBV7-9 | CASSLAWAGGVGGNYGYTF | TGTGCCAGCAGCTTAGCCTGGGCAGGGGGTGTAGGGGGTAACTATGGCTACACCTTC
TRBJ1-4 | few | TRBD1 | TRBV7-9 | CATNQARDSEKLFF | TGTGCCACCAACCAGGCCCGGGACAGCGAAAAACTGTTTTTT
TRBJ2-7 | . | TRBD1 | TRBV19 | CASSILQGSGEQYF | TGTGCCAGTAGTATTCTACAGGGGTCTGGCGAGCAGTACTTC
TRBJ2-5 | . | TRBD1 | TRBV7-3 | CASSFTPPGQGGETQYF | TGTGCCAGCAGCTTCACCCCCCCGGGACAGGGGGGAGAGACCCAGTACTTC
TRBJ1-2 | . | . | TRBV15 | CATSTPLGLYGYTF | TGTGCCACCAGCACCCCCTTGGGGCTCTATGGCTACACCTTC
TRBJ2-3 | . | TRBD2 | TRBV7-8 | CASSFALGLAGDKVDTQYF | TGTGCCAGCAGCTTTGCCCTGGGACTAGCGGGAGATAAGGTAGATACGCAGTATTTT
TRBJ2-7 | . | . | TRBV2 | CASRKRQYIEQYF | TGTGCCAGCAGGAAAAGACAGTATATCGAGCAGTACTTC
TRBJ2-7 | . | . | TRBV10-3 | CAISGLPSSYEQYF | TGTGCCATCAGTGGGTTACCGAGCTCCTACGAGCAGTACTTC
TRBJ2-7 | . | . | TRBV7-9 | CASSLVNIDNEQYF | TGTGCCAGCAGCTTAGTCAACATTGACAACGAGCAGTACTTC
TRBJ1-1 | . | TRBD1 | TRBV27 | CASSTGGWTEAFF | TGTGCCAGCAGCACAGGGGGTTGGACTGAAGCTTTCTTT
TRBJ2-2 | . | . | TRBV19 | CASSIGPASGELFF | TGTGCCAGTAGTATAGGTCCCGCGTCCGGGGAGCTGTTTTTT
TRBJ2-3 | . | . | TRBV5-6 | CASRGTDAQYF | TGTGCCAGCAGAGGAACAGATGCGCAGTATTTT
TRBJ2-4 | few | . | TRBV15 | CATSRVQTVGKNIQYF | TGTGCCACCAGCAGAGTCCAGACAGTAGGCAAAAACATTCAGTACTTC
TRBJ1-6 | . | . | TRBV11-1 | CASSGLNSPLHF | TGTGCCAGCAGCGGCCTCAATTCACCCCTCCACTTT
TRBJ2-7 | . | . | TRBV7-2 | CASSLIRSSYEQYF | TGTGCCAGCAGCTTAATTCGGAGCTCCTACGAGCAGTACTTC
TRBJ2-7 | . | TRBD2 | TRBV25-1 | CASSELGGNEQYF | TGTGCCAGCAGTGAATTGGGGGGGAACGAGCAGTACTTC
TRBJ2-7 | few | TRBD2 | TRBV4-1 | CASSQFASGSAYEQYF | TGCGCCAGCAGCCAGTTTGCTAGCGGGAGCGCCTACGAGCAGTACTTC
TRBJ2-1 | few | . | TRBV30 | CAWSVNYEQFF | TGTGCCTGGAGTGTCAATTATGAGCAGTTCTTC
TRBJ1-6 | . | TRBD1 | TRBV27 | CASSSGTANSPLHF | TGTGCCTCCTCCTCCGGGACAGCTAATTCACCCCTCCACTTT
TRBJ2-2 | . | . | TRBV6-5 | CASSADTGELFF | TGTGCCAGCAGTGCGGACACCGGGGAGCTGTTTTTT
TRBJ2-1 | once | TRBD2 | TRBV30 | CAWMYGGRNEQFF | TGTGCCTGGATGTACGGGGGGAGGAATGAGCAGTTCTTC
TRBJ2-7 | . | TRBD2 | TRBV5-1 | CASSLVGRAYEQYF | TGCGCCAGCAGCTTGGTCGGGAGGGCCTACGAGCAGTACTTC
TRBJ1-1 | . | TRBD1 | TRBV6-5 | CASSRKQGIPEAFF | TGTGCCAGCAGCCGAAAACAGGGGATTCCTGAAGCTTTCTTT
TRBJ2-2 | . | TRBD2 | TRBV7-2 | CASSLGLAGVTGELFF | TGTGCCAGCAGCCTCGGACTAGCGGGAGTTACCGGGGAGCTGTTTTTT
TRBJ1-5 | . | . | TRBV18 | CASSLQGGNNQPQHF | TGTGCCAGCTCACTACAGGGCGGCAACAATCAGCCCCAGCATTTT
TRBJ1-3 | . | TRBD1 | TRBV5-1 | CASSPAGQVGRNTIYF | TGCGCCAGCAGCCCGGCGGGACAGGTGGGGAGAAACACCATATATTTT
TRBJ2-3 | . | TRBD1 | TRBV2 | CASSSRDRSDTQYF | TGTGCCAGCAGTTCCCGGGACAGATCAGATACGCAGTATTTT
TRBJ2-3 | . | . | TRBV2 | CASSLVGLSTDTQYF | TGTGCCAGCAGTTTGGTGGGCCTTAGCACAGATACGCAGTATTTT
TRBJ2-1 | . | TRBD2 | TRBV6-5 | CASSYGGGVQFF | TGTGCCAGCAGTTATGGCGGGGGGGTGCAGTTCTTC
TRBJ2-5 | . | TRBD2 | TRBV2 | CARASGEKTQYF | TGTGCCAGGGCTAGCGGGGAGAAGACCCAGTACTTC
TRBJ2-3 | . | . | TRBV5-4 | CASSLAGVSDTQYF | TGTGCCAGCAGCTTGGCGGGGGTTTCAGATACGCAGTATTTT
TRBJ2-7 | . | . | TRBV27 | CASRRGSYEQYF | TGTGCCAGCAGACGAGGGTCCTACGAGCAGTACTTC
TRBJ1-5 | . | TRBD1 | TRBV7-2 | CASSSTGGDNQPQHF | TGTGCCAGCAGCTCCACAGGGGGGGACAATCAGCCCCAGCATTTT
TRBJ1-6 | . | . | TRBV25-1 | CASSETGFAYNSPLHF | TGTGCCAGCAGTGAAACAGGGTTTGCCTATAATTCACCCCTCCACTTT
TRBJ1-2 | . | TRBD1 | TRBV13 | CASSTRQGSHGYTF | TGTGCCAGCAGCACTCGACAGGGTAGTCATGGCTACACCTTC
TRBJ2-3 | few | . | TRBV5-4 | CASSSYSDTQYF | TGTGCCAGCAGCTCGTATTCAGATACGCAGTATTTT
TRBJ2-1 | . | TRBD1 | TRBV9 | CASSDRGPYNEQFF | TGTGCCAGCTCCGACAGGGGGCCCTACAATGAGCAGTTCTTC
TRBJ2-1 | . | TRBD2 | TRBV7-2 | CASTLARSGGAGEQFF | TGTGCCAGCACCCTGGCGCGGAGCGGGGGGGCAGGTGAGCAGTTCTTC
TRBJ1-2 | . | . | TRBV27 | CASSFPTENYGYTF | TGTGCCAGCAGTTTCCCCACAGAAAACTATGGCTACACCTTC
TRBJ2-7 | . | TRBD1 | TRBV13 | CASSLGQGFEQYF | TGTGCCAGCAGCTTAGGACAGGGGTTCGAGCAGTACTTC
TRBJ2-1 | . | . | TRBV9 | CASSPRYAGSNHEQFF | TGTGCCAGCAGCCCTCGGTACGCGGGATCAAACCATGAGCAGTTCTTC
TRBJ2-7 | many | TRBD1 | TRBV10-3 | CAITTAGTGTSYEQYF | TGTGCCATCACCACAGCCGGGACAGGGACCTCCTACGAGCAGTACTTC
TRBJ1-2 | . | TRBD1 | TRBV9 | CASSARQGGSNYGYTF | TGTGCCAGCAGCGCGAGACAGGGGGGCTCTAACTATGGCTACACCTTC
TRBJ1-5 | . | . | TRBV2 | CASRGPAGDSGQPQHF | TGTGCCAGCAGGGGCCCGGCGGGCGATTCGGGTCAGCCCCAGCATTTT
TRBJ1-5 | . | . | TRBV28 | CAWGDSNQPQHF | TGTGCCTGGGGGGATAGCAATCAGCCCCAGCATTTT
TRBJ2-5 | once | . | TRBV12-5 | CASGLGRETQYF | TGTGCTAGTGGTTTGGGCAGAGAGACCCAGTACTTC
TRBJ2-7 | few | TRBD1 | TRBV19 | CASSPGQGGHEQYF | TGTGCCAGTAGTCCCGGACAGGGGGGACACGAGCAGTACTTC